In this sample, the clone carrying this TCR beta chain turned up a few times. The entry originates in a study of T-cell reconstitution after alpha-beta-depleted transplantation in children. The library targeted TCRbeta and was prepared with unique molecular identifiers. Via MiXCR, TCRdb re-called the PCR reads, giving one row per CDR3 protein. The sample carries 500,000 or so distinct CDR3 sequences, roughly 33% recorded once. V shed 6 bases and J 2 bases; nucleotides not matched to a gene: 4. CDR1 is DFQATT, CDR2 SNEGSKA, per germline (reference sequence). The CDR3 length is 13 residues. Sequences were derived from PBMCs from the stem cell graft donor, sampled from the stem cell graft. The clonotype was recovered from a human donor who donated a stem cell graft to a child with aplastic anemia. V is TRBV20-1 and J is TRBJ1-2, with 9 bases fitting TRBD1. This CDR3 reads CSAATGGNYGYTF. The CDR3 bases are TGCAGTGCAGCGACAGGGGGGAACTATGGCTACACCTTC.